This entry describes one T cell receptor beta chain. Its matching antigen is unknown. Generated by immunoSEQ multiplex PCR, the TCRdb table keeps only in-frame clones and is missing some. Of some 150,000 clones in the sample, about 92% were seen once. This sample is drawn from a study of T cell responses to AZD1222 COVID-19 vaccine. Whole-study results and caveats: Receipt of two AZD1222 doses was followed by a rise in Spike-specific TCR breadth and depth. Clonal diversity was possibly underestimated, and white British individuals and females predominated among donors. Regions 160-218 and 743-854 held dominance among vaccine-associated CD4 TCRs, which spanned spike.

The sequencing used peripheral blood, collected on day 0 of AZD1222 vaccination. The sequence was collected from an adult in good health.

The CDR3 region is CASSEWEGGPYNEQFF. Written as DNA, the CDR3 is TGTGCCAGCAGTGAATGGGAGGGAGGGCCTTACAATGAGCAGTTCTTC. The chain combines TRBV25-1 with TRBJ2-1; 7 nucleotides align to TRBD2. The CDR3 totals 16 residues. V was pared by 1 base and J by 4 bases, with 7 bases of the junction left unmatched. In germline, CDR1 is MGHDK, CDR2 SYGVNS.